A selection of T cell receptor beta chains follows, all from one sample in a study of blood T cells in healthy people across ages. TCRdb recomputed calls from the 5' RACE reads with MiXCR, one row per CDR3 protein. This sample has 950,000 to 1,200,000 distinct CDR3 sequences; under 40% occur once, and the top ten carry approximately 14%. Sequencing was carried out using blood. The receptors originated from a man between 18 and 29 years old in good health. Each CDR3 is given with its conserved first and last residue. A D gene is named only where the DNA matches it firmly. Expanded clones get a size class; other rows say once, few or many, or leave the size out.

>TRBV9|-|-|TRBJ2-5
CASSSGGTIKETQYF
TGTGCCAGCAGTTCCGGGGGCACAATAAAGGAGACCCAGTACTTC
>TRBV12-3/TRBV12-4|-|-|TRBJ2-7
CASMEGVGNEQYF
TGTGCCAGCATGGAAGGGGTGGGAAACGAGCAGTACTTC
>TRBV7-8|few|-|TRBJ1-4
CASSPNLGSGANEKLFF
TGTGCCAGCAGCCCCAACCTTGGGTCCGGGGCTAATGAAAAACTGTTTTTT
>TRBV6-6|-|TRBD2|TRBJ2-3
CASRAGVETDTQYF
TGTGCCAGCAGAGCGGGGGTTGAAACAGATACGCAGTATTTT
>TRBV12-3/TRBV12-4|-|-|TRBJ1-1
CASRRGLGTEAFF
TGTGCCAGCAGACGGGGGCTCGGCACTGAAGCTTTCTTT
>TRBV7-2|few|-|TRBJ2-7
CASSLTPSLDEQYF
TGTGCCAGCAGCTTGACTCCGAGCCTGGACGAGCAGTACTTC
>TRBV12-3/TRBV12-4|many|-|TRBJ1-2
CASSPDRKYGYTF
TGTGCCAGCAGCCCCGACAGAAAGTATGGCTACACCTTC
>TRBV7-2|-|-|TRBJ1-3
CASSSQIAGAGNTIYF
TGTGCCAGCAGCTCCCAAATCGCAGGGGCTGGAAACACCATATATTTT
>TRBV12-3/TRBV12-4|-|-|TRBJ2-7
CASSLSRISYEQYF
TGTGCCAGCAGTTTGTCCAGGATCTCCTACGAGCAGTACTTC
>TRBV4-3|-|-|TRBJ1-4
CASSHDGAKEKLFF
TGCGCCAGCAGCCACGACGGGGCGAAGGAAAAACTGTTTTTT
>TRBV7-9|-|-|TRBJ2-6
CASSLGARQKSSGANVLTF
TGTGCCAGCAGCTTAGGGGCTCGGCAGAAGAGCTCTGGGGCCAACGTCCTGACTTTC
>TRBV4-2|-|-|TRBJ2-1
CASSQESAGTYNEQFF
TGTGCCAGCAGCCAAGAGTCCGCCGGTACCTACAATGAGCAGTTCTTC
>TRBV7-2|few|-|TRBJ2-3
CASSVEYSDTQYF
TGTGCCAGCAGCGTGGAGTACTCAGATACGCAGTATTTT
>TRBV4-1|few|TRBD1|TRBJ2-2
CASSHQGAGTGELFF
TGCGCCAGCAGCCATCAGGGGGCTGGGACCGGGGAGCTGTTTTTT
>TRBV7-4|-|-|TRBJ1-5
CASSYREGQPQHF
TGTGCCAGCAGTTACAGGGAGGGTCAGCCCCAGCATTTT
>TRBV6-2/TRBV6-3|-|-|TRBJ1-1
CASSYAGVTEAFF
TGTGCCAGCAGTTACGCGGGGGTCACTGAAGCTTTCTTT
>TRBV4-3|-|-|TRBJ1-4
CASSQYDGATNEKLFF
TGCGCCAGCAGCCAATACGACGGGGCGACTAATGAAAAACTGTTTTTT
>TRBV4-3|-|-|TRBJ1-2
CASSQDATGIGYTF
TGCGCCAGCAGCCAAGATGCTACAGGGATTGGCTACACCTTC
>TRBV20-1|-|TRBD1|TRBJ2-7
CSARVTGSEQYF
TGCAGTGCTAGAGTGACAGGGAGTGAGCAGTACTTC
>TRBV12-3/TRBV12-4|-|-|TRBJ1-6
CTSYDGRYNSPLHF
TGTACCAGCTACGACGGAAGATATAATTCACCCCTCCACTTT
>TRBV9|-|TRBD1|TRBJ1-5
CASSASGTENQPQHF
TGTGCCAGCAGCGCCTCCGGGACAGAAAATCAGCCCCAGCATTTT
>TRBV20-1|-|-|TRBJ2-3
CSARDLRGTDTQYF
TGCAGTGCTAGAGATTTAAGGGGCACAGATACGCAGTATTTT
>TRBV10-3|-|-|TRBJ1-6
CAISESGGARGSPLHF
TGTGCCATCAGTGAGTCGGGGGGGGCGCGAGGTTCACCCCTCCACTTT
>TRBV7-8|few|-|TRBJ2-3
CASSSKDHTQYF
TGTGCCAGCAGCTCCAAGGACCATACGCAGTATTTT
>TRBV3-1|-|-|TRBJ1-5
CASSQGPSPQHF
TGTGCCAGCAGCCAAGGGCCATCGCCCCAGCATTTT
>TRBV27|-|-|TRBJ2-7
CASSLRPLYEQYF
TGTGCCAGCAGTTTACGTCCGCTCTACGAGCAGTACTTC
>TRBV5-1|-|-|TRBJ1-1
CASRRNQGPEAFF
TGCGCCAGCAGACGAAACCAGGGGCCCGAAGCTTTCTTT
>TRBV10-3|-|-|TRBJ1-1
CAILCGCPEAFF
TGTGCCATCTTATGTGGGTGCCCTGAAGCTTTCTTT
>TRBV6-5|-|TRBD2|TRBJ2-3
CASSRLAGGFGDTQYF
TGTGCCAGCAGTCGACTAGCGGGAGGGTTCGGAGATACGCAGTATTTT
>TRBV12-3/TRBV12-4|few|-|TRBJ1-2
CASSLGELAYGYTF
TGTGCCAGCAGTTTAGGGGAGTTGGCCTATGGCTACACCTTC
>TRBV28|-|TRBD1|TRBJ2-1
CASSPERTIRGNEQFF
TGTGCCAGCAGTCCTGAACGGACCATCAGGGGGAATGAGCAGTTCTTC
>TRBV5-4|-|-|TRBJ1-2
CASSLGAAVLINYGYTF
TGTGCCAGCAGCTTGGGGGCGGCGGTGCTGATTAACTATGGCTACACCTTC
>TRBV30|few|TRBD1|TRBJ1-5
CAWSFGTGDRQPQHF
TGTGCCTGGAGTTTTGGGACAGGGGACCGCCAGCCCCAGCATTTT
>TRBV10-3|-|-|TRBJ2-1
CAIRDADNNKQFF
TGTGCCATCAGGGACGCGGATAACAATAAGCAGTTCTTC
>TRBV3-1|few|TRBD2|TRBJ2-3
CASSQDFQSGTRVGEDTQYF
TGTGCCAGCAGCCAAGACTTTCAATCCGGGACTAGAGTTGGAGAAGATACGCAGTATTTT
>TRBV20-1|-|-|TRBJ2-7
CSASGVRISYNEQYF
TGCAGTGCTAGTGGAGTGCGGATATCTTACAATGAGCAGTACTTC
>TRBV10-3|many|TRBD2|TRBJ2-7
CAISESGGEYEQYF
TGTGCCATCAGTGAGTCGGGGGGGGAATACGAGCAGTACTTC
>TRBV5-1|few|-|TRBJ2-4
CASSLNLGNTKNIQYF
TGCGCCAGCAGCTTGAATCTAGGGAATACCAAAAACATTCAGTACTTC
>TRBV11-3|many|-|TRBJ1-2
CASSLDPGYYGYTF
TGTGCCAGCAGCTTAGATCCGGGCTACTATGGCTACACCTTC
>TRBV20-1|-|-|TRBJ1-2
CSASPRGNYGYTF
TGCAGTGCTAGCCCTCGGGGGAACTATGGCTACACCTTC
>TRBV2|-|-|TRBJ2-5
CAGSALETQYF
TGTGCCGGCAGTGCCTTGGAGACCCAGTACTTC
>TRBV12-5|-|-|TRBJ2-3
CASGLGHGGSTDTQYF
TGTGCTAGTGGTTTAGGGCACGGGGGAAGCACAGATACGCAGTATTTT
>TRBV9|-|-|TRBJ1-5
CASSDDAGGNQPQHF
TGTGCCAGCAGCGATGATGCAGGGGGCAATCAGCCCCAGCATTTT
>TRBV4-1|once|TRBD2|TRBJ2-1
CASSQEWSSGRDEQFF
TGCGCCAGCAGCCAAGAGTGGTCTAGCGGCCGGGATGAGCAGTTCTTC
>TRBV6-2/TRBV6-3|-|-|TRBJ2-7
CASSSPVPDSIRYGQYF
TGTGCCAGCAGTTCCCCCGTTCCGGACAGTATCCGATACGGGCAGTACTTC
>TRBV2|few|-|TRBJ2-1
CASSEASDNEQFF
TGTGCCAGCAGTGAAGCCTCGGACAATGAGCAGTTCTTC
>TRBV6-1|-|-|TRBJ1-1
CAGSESTNEAFF
TGTGCCGGCAGTGAGTCCACCAATGAAGCTTTCTTT
>TRBV5-1|many|-|TRBJ2-7
CASSQTTGSYEQYF
TGCGCCAGCAGCCAGACCACAGGGAGCTACGAGCAGTACTTC
>TRBV7-9|-|TRBD1|TRBJ1-1
CASSGEPGQSMNTEAFF
TGTGCCAGCAGCGGAGAACCGGGACAGTCTATGAACACTGAAGCTTTCTTT
>TRBV18|-|-|TRBJ2-1
CASSPSVSLEQFF
TGTGCCAGCTCACCATCGGTCAGCCTCGAGCAGTTCTTC
>TRBV12-3/TRBV12-4|once|TRBD1|TRBJ1-2
CTSSPLDRVDYGYTF
TGTACCAGCAGCCCACTGGACAGGGTCGACTATGGCTACACCTTC
>TRBV10-3|-|-|TRBJ1-6
CAISDVGSGNSPLHF
TGTGCCATCAGTGACGTGGGGTCAGGGAATTCACCCCTCCACTTT
>TRBV27|-|-|TRBJ2-2
CASRWSTGELFF
TGTGCCAGCAGATGGAGCACCGGGGAGCTGTTTTTT